The 23 T cell receptor delta chains in this list originate from one sample, sequenced in a study of gamma-delta T cells after stem cell transplantation. TCRdb made new clone calls on the RT-PCR reads using CATT. The sample holds roughly 1,100 delta-chain clones, roughly 2.9% seen once. Sequenced sample: gamma-delta T cells. These receptors came from a human donor. It is not recorded whose cells these are; they may come from a transplant donor.

With regard to this clone: The protein recorded in TCRdb matches a much larger clone and deviates from this DNA's translation at residue 8, suggesting a read error; the protein here is obtained by translating the DNA. The chain combines TRDV2 with TRDJ1, with a possible D match to TRDD3 (5 bases). This CDR3 has 14 amino acids. Per germline, CDR1 GEAIGNYY and CDR2 EKD. The germline V and J ends were trimmed by 0 bases and 4 bases, with 11 bases remaining between them. Here the CDR3 DNA reads TGTGCCTGTGACACCGTGGGATGCGGCGATAAACTCATCTTT. The encoded protein is CACDTVGCGDKLIF.

This clone was seen a handful of times. A far larger clone is a single base away, which makes a read error likely. V usage is TRDV2 and J usage is TRDJ1, with TRDD3 matching over 8 bases. Germline V gene sequence: CDR1 GEAIGNYY, CDR2 EKD. The CDR3 sequence is 20 residues long. Here the CDR3 reads CACGTISPGGYSTYTDKLIF. CDR3 sequence (DNA): TGTGCCTGTGGCACCATTTCCCCAGGGGGATATTCCACTTACACCGATAAACTCATCTTT.

This clone was observed at least ten times. This is likely an artifact of a read error, given a far larger clone one base away. Other DNA variants within this sample encode the same CDR3. The chain is built from TRDV1 and TRDJ1; 11 bases fit TRDD3. The CDR3 extends over 19 amino acids. Germline assignment: CDR1 TSWWSYY and CDR2 QGS. CDR3: CALGEQNDWGIFATDKLIF. The CDR3 nucleotides are TGCGCTCTTGGGGAACAAAACGACTGGGGGATATTCGCCACCGATAAACTCATCTTT.

The table lists this clone with a few counts. TCRdb attributes to this sequence the protein of a much larger clone, which differs from the DNA translation at residue 2; a read error is likely, and the protein displayed is translated from the DNA. This chain connects TRDV2 to TRDJ2; D is ambiguous. Germline assignment: CDR1 GEAIGNYY and CDR2 EKD. This CDR3 has 15 residues. CDR3 loop: CSCDTLDAGTAQLFF. As DNA, the CDR3 is TGTTCCTGTGACACCTTGGATGCGGGGACAGCACAACTCTTCTTT.

This clone has just a few counts. A read error is the likely source, as a far larger clone sits one nucleotide away. The V gene is TRDV2, the J gene TRDJ1, with TRDD3 matching over 7 bases. The J segment lost 0 bases and the V segment lost 5 bases, leaving 8 bases of the junction unmatched. Germline CDR1 reads GEAIGNYY; CDR2 reads EKD. The CDR3 is 15 residues long. Here the CDR3 reads CACGTLLGYTDKLIF. The CDR3 coding sequence is TGTGCCTGTGGCACTTTACTGGGGTACACCGATAAACTCATCTTT.

A word on this clone: A single base is all that separates this from a far larger clone, so a read error is likely. This sample includes further DNA sequences coding for the same CDR3. This sequence joins TRDV2 and TRDJ1, with TRDD3 identical over 10 bases. The CDR3 covers 20 residues. The V gene's germline CDR1 is GEAIGNYY and CDR2 EKD. V dropped 2 bases and J dropped 0; count of bases not matched to a gene: 17. In nucleotides, the CDR3 is TGTGCCTGTGACAAACTGGATGAACTGGGGGATCGCACCCACACCGATAAACTCATCTTT. Amino acid sequence: CACDKLDELGDRTHTDKLIF.

In the case of this clone: TCRdb's listed protein matches a much larger clone and diverges from this DNA's translation at residue 12, likely through a read error; the protein shown comes from the DNA. The chain recombines TRDV2 with TRDJ1; maybe TRDD3 (5 bases). Germline values: CDR1 GEAIGNYY, CDR2 EKD. V lost 0 bases to trimming and J lost 4 bases, with 23 bases between them. This CDR3 is 18 amino acids long. In DNA form, the CDR3 reads TGTGCCTGTGACACCGTACGTGGATGGGGCTCGTCGGACGATAAACTCATCTTT. Encoded protein: CACDTVRGWGSSDDKLIF.

This clone is judged large. Other DNA sequences within the sample encode an identical CDR3. The chain has TRDV3 and TRDJ1; TRDD2 aligns across 8 bases. V lost 3 bases and J lost 4; bases outside the gene matches: 19. CDR1 is TVYSNPD, CDR2 GDNSRS, per germline (reference sequence). The CDR3 spans 17 residues. In DNA form, the CDR3 reads TGTGCCTTCTCTCCACTTCCTACGTTGGCTGCGAACGATAAACTCATCTTT. Its translation: CAFSPLPTLAANDKLIF. Based on the CDR3 plus reference TRDV3 and TRDJ1, the full variable domain is CDKVTQSSPDQTVASGSEVVLLCTYDTVYSNPDLFWYRIRPDYSFQFVFYGDNSRSEGADFTQGRFSVKHILTQKAFHLVISPVRTEDSATYYCAFSPLPTLAANDKLIFGKGTRVTVEP.

Relative to its sample, this clone is large. Other nucleotide sequences in the sample specify the same CDR3. In DNA form, the CDR3 reads TGTGCCTGTGACCCCTTAGACCCTTCTGGGGGCCACTACTACACCGATAAACTCATCTTT. Translation: CACDPLDPSGGHYYTDKLIF. This chain uses TRDV2 with TRDJ1; 7 nucleotides agree with TRDD3. CDR1 GEAIGNYY and CDR2 EKD come from the germline V gene. This CDR3 is 20 amino acids long. The V segment lost 3 bases and the J segment 0 bases; nucleotides outside the gene matches: 21.

On this clone: TCRdb's listed protein matches a much larger clone and diverges from this DNA's translation at residue 9, likely through a read error; the protein shown comes from the DNA. V gene TRDV2 combines with J gene TRDJ1, with D unclear. This CDR3 is 15 amino acids long. Trimming took off 0 bases at V and 1 base at J, with 11 bases between the two ends. The germline V gene encodes CDR1 GEAIGNYY and CDR2 EKD. CDR3 sequence (DNA): TGTGCCTGTGACACCGTCGATTTGGCCACCGATAAACTCATCTTT. Translated: CACDTVDLATDKLIF.

Within the sample, this clone is large (0.1 to 1%). Other DNA sequences of this sample code for an identical CDR3. This chain uses TRDV2 with TRDJ1; 8 bases line up with TRDD3. The CDR3 consists of 17 residues. Losses at the gene ends were 0 bases for V and 10 bases for J; bases not matched to a gene: 18. Germline values: CDR1 GEAIGNYY, CDR2 EKD. The CDR3 spells CACDTVGGGSPAGLLIF. The CDR3 DNA follows: TGTGCCTGTGACACCGTCGGTGGGGGATCGCCCGCGGGGTTACTCATCTTT.

In its sample, this clone ranks as hyperexpanded. This sample also contains other DNA sequences that code for the same CDR3. The chain couples TRDV2 to TRDJ1; the match to TRDD3 covers 8 bases. The V segment lost 0 bases and the J segment 4 bases; nucleotides outside the gene matches: 3. The CDR3 loop spans 14 amino acids. The germline V gene has CDR1 GEAIGNYY and CDR2 EKD. CDR3 protein: CACDTVGYGDKLIF. The CDR3 nucleotides read TGTGCCTGTGACACCGTGGGATACGGCGATAAACTCATCTTT.

This clone came up a few times. This likely reflects a read error, since a far larger clone is one base away. The chain uses TRDV2 and TRDJ1; 13 bases line up with TRDD3. This CDR3 has 18 amino acids. Germline V lookup: CDR1 GEAIGNYY, CDR2 EKD. DNA for the CDR3: TGTGCCTGTGACCCGTTACTGGGGGATACGGGGAACACCGATAAACTCACCTTT. It yields the protein CACDPLLGDTGNTDKLTF.

Note on this clone: This DNA's translation differs at residue 18 from TCRdb's protein, which comes from a much larger clone; a read error is likely, and the protein shown is translated from the DNA. The chain recombines TRDV2 with TRDJ1; maybe TRDD3 (6 bases). Germline CDR1 is GEAIGNYY and CDR2 is EKD. The CDR3 extends over 21 amino acids. CDR3 loop: CACDTVAPGDQAGGSIDRLIF. CDR3 DNA: TGTGCCTGTGACACCGTAGCCCCTGGGGATCAAGCAGGGGGCTCGATCGATAGACTCATCTTT.

A remark on this clone: TCRdb's protein for this DNA is that of a much larger clone and differs from the translation at residue 15, likely a read error; the protein shown is the DNA translation. The genes are TRDV1 and TRDJ1; 7 nucleotides align to TRDD2. J gave up 5 bases and V 3 bases, and 24 bases lay outside the gene matches. Germline V gene data show CDR1 as TSWWSYY and CDR2 as QGS. There are 20 residues in the CDR3. CDR3 protein: CALGDCPKAFLVYSPDKLIF. CDR3 in DNA: TGTGCTCTTGGGGACTGTCCCAAGGCCTTCCTGGTTTACTCGCCAGATAAACTCATCTTT.

This clone was seen a handful of times. The amino acid sequence in TCRdb belongs to a much larger clone and departs from this DNA's translation at residue 13, likely a sequencing read error; the sequence shown is translated from the DNA. The chain employs TRDV2 and TRDJ1, with D possibly being TRDD3 (5 bases). Germline V gives CDR1 GEAIGNYY, CDR2 EKD. CDR3 length: 16 residues. The CDR3 coding sequence is TGTGCCTGTGACACCGTGGAAGACAGGCAATACGATAACCTCATCTTT. Translated: CACDTVEDRQYDNLIF.

In its sample, this clone ranks as hyperexpanded. This specimen includes other DNA sequences encoding the same CDR3. The V call is TRDV2, the J call TRDJ2; D ambiguous. This CDR3 has 15 amino acids. V was cut by 0 bases and J by 4 bases, with 11 bases left in between. Germline V lookup: CDR1 GEAIGNYY, CDR2 EKD. The DNA of the CDR3 is TGTGCCTGTGACACCTTGGATGCGGGGACAGCACAACTCTTCTTT. Encoded protein: CACDTLDAGTAQLFF.

In this sample, this clone is medium-sized. This sequence joins TRDV1 and TRDJ1, with 10 bases matching TRDD3. Germline values: CDR1 TSWWSYY, CDR2 QGS. The CDR3 has 19 residues. V shed 0 bases and J 3 bases; nucleotides not matched to a gene: 13. The chain's CDR3 is CALGELMWGILLYADKLIF. The CDR3 DNA is TGTGCTCTTGGGGAACTAATGTGGGGGATACTCCTTTACGCCGATAAACTCATCTTT.

This clone was seen only a few times. The chain carries TRDV2 and TRDJ1, with 11 bases matching TRDD3. The J segment lost 0 bases and the V segment lost 3 bases, leaving 14 bases of the junction unmatched. The CDR3 covers 19 residues. Germline V gene data show CDR1 as GEAIGNYY and CDR2 as EKD. The DNA for the CDR3 is TGTGCCTGTGACCGACTTGCGGTGGGGGATACGGGGAACACCGATAAACTCATCTTT. It encodes CACDRLAVGDTGNTDKLIF.

This clone is termed medium-sized. This sequence may be a read error, since a much larger clone differs from it by one base. The chain employs TRDV2 and TRDJ1; 7 nucleotides line up with TRDD3. V shed 3 bases and J 0 bases; nucleotides not matched to a gene: 6. The CDR3 is made up of 15 amino acids. CDR1 and CDR2 (germline): GEAIGNYY, EKD. As DNA, the CDR3 is TGTGCCTGTGACGCCGTGGGGGAGTACACCGATAAACTCATCTTT. Translating it yields CACDAVGEYTDKLIF.

The V gene is TRDV3, the J gene TRDJ1, with TRDD3 matching over 12 bases. Germline CDR1 and CDR2: TVYSNPD and GDNSRS (reference sequence). The CDR3 totals 22 residues. After removal of 5 bases from V and 1 base from J, the junction contained 29 bases not matched to a gene. The CDR3 spells CALLEEEIPPILGDTTTDKLIF. The DNA for the CDR3 is TGTGCCCTATTAGAGGAGGAGATCCCCCCAATACTGGGGGATACCACCACCGATAAACTCATCTTT.

This chain links TRDV2 with TRDJ1; 13 bases agree with TRDD3. This CDR3 has 18 amino acids. With V trimmed by 0 bases and J by 2 bases, 8 bases remained unmatched. The V gene's germline CDR1 is GEAIGNYY and CDR2 EKD. The CDR3 spells CACDTLLGDTRGTDKLIF. The CDR3 bases are TGTGCCTGTGACACCCTACTGGGGGATACGCGGGGGACCGATAAACTCATCTTT.

With regard to this clone: A read error is the likely source, as a far larger clone sits one nucleotide away. This chain uses TRDV2 with TRDJ1; 7 nucleotides align to TRDD2. This CDR3 has 22 amino acids. The trim removed 3 bases at V and 1 base at J, leaving 28 bases unmatched. Germline V gene lookup returns CDR1 GEAIGNYY and CDR2 EKD. CDR3 sequence (DNA): TGTGCCTGTGACCCCCTTCCTGCGGTACCGGGTAAGGAGTCACAGCCCACCGATAAACTCATCTTT. Protein: CACDPLPAVPGKESQPTDKLIF.